This T cell receptor (beta chain) was observed in a study of cytomegalovirus exposure and HLA in healthy donors. Study as a whole: A subsequent analysis reported that the roughly 120 validation repertoires were produced on the same platform that had also been used for the approximately 700 first-cohort repertoires.

The CDR3 sequence is 23 residues long. Trimming at V came to 2 bases and at J to 2 bases, leaving 25 bases not matched to a gene. Per the germline V gene, CDR1 is LNHDA and CDR2 is SQIVND (reference sequence). On this clone: Its antigen remains unknown.

Study-wide results and limits: Cytomegalovirus-associated TCR beta chains were listed, numbering 164. TCR sequences were mostly rare, though some public TCRs occurred in many donors.

TCRdb keeps only in-frame clones here, not all; method: immunoSEQ multiplex PCR. Counted here are more than 95,000 clones, about 91% occurring once; the ten biggest clones make up approximately 1.1%. This chain uses TRBV19 with TRBJ1-4, with 8 positions matching TRBD1. Sample: PBMCs. This TCR came from a woman aged 18-29 years in good health and CMV-seronegative. CDR3 DNA: TGTGCCAGTAGTATATATAGCTTGTTTGGGACAGGATACCAAGGGGCTACTAATGAAAAACTGTTTTTT. This gives the protein CASSIYSLFGTGYQGATNEKLFF.